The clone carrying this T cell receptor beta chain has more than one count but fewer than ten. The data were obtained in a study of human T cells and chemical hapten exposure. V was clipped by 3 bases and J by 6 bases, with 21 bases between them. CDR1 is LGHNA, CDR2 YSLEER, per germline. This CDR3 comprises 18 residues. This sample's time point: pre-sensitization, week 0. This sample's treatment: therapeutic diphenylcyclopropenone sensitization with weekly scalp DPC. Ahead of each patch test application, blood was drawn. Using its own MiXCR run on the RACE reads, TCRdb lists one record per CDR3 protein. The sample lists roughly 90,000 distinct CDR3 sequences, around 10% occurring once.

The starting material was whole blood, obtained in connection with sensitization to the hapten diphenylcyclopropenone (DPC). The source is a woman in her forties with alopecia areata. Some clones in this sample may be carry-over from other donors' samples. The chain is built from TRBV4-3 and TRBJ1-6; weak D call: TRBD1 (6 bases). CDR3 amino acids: CASSHHPGGGDSNSPLHF. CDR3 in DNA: TGCGCCAGCAGCCATCACCCGGGAGGGGGTGATAGTAATTCACCCCTCCACTTT.